This entry concerns a single T cell receptor (beta chain). Its target antigen remains unknown. No much larger clone exists at a distance of one base, and base qualities are not known. The data were taken from a study of blood T cell repertoires in COVID-19 (dated by TCRdb to the early 2020s). Notes on the research overall: Samples from collaborators originated in the United States, Italy and Spain and spanned both the acute and convalescent phases of COVID-19. Samples were obtained from the ongoing ImmuneRACE study (first 160 participants) and from over a thousand subjects provided by 6 global collaborators. A freely available public database, intended as a resource for researchers studying the immune response to SARS-CoV-2, is where the repertoires were released. Sample metadata almost always included a de-identified subject ID, COVID-19 status, age in years and sex. Deeply sampled blood TCRbeta repertoires from subjects exposed to, actively infected with, or recovered from COVID-19 were included in the dataset. The prospective study material was composed of cDNA or gDNA derived from T cells, B-cell-depleted T cells, or PBMCs. Where available, HLA class I and class II types were taken from metadata supplied by the sample provider and were not determined by assay-based typing. Paper-wide results and their limitations: Clinical and demographic metadata were provided uncurated, with the amount varying by source and participant.

TCRbeta CDR3 regions were amplified from genomic DNA using the immunoSEQ Assay, a bias-controlled multiplex PCR. From the authors' description of their analysis: The number of nucleated cells in each sample was estimated from the amplification of reference gene primers within the assay. To quantify the absolute abundance of each unique TCRbeta CDR3 rearrangement, sequence reads were collapsed and filtered. For each sample, productive Simpson clonality was calculated as the square root of Simpson's diversity index over productive rearrangements. TCRdb retrieved this table from immuneACCESS and kept in-frame rearrangements only. Not all clones are present; in checked studies, unresolved V genes account for under half, and no reason is known for the remainder. The D gene and trimming were derived from the DNA, and the V and J assignments and clone size from that table. The sample table shows about 140,000 clones, and about 77% are seen once. Roughly 4.2% of the sample lies in the top ten.

Whole blood was collected in K2EDTA tubes by collaborating institutions according to the institutions' own protocols. Collaborator samples were shipped for TCRbeta analysis as frozen whole blood, isolated PBMCs, or DNA extracted from either sample type. The CDR3 sequence holds 14 residues, the cysteine and phenylalanine included. Left in the record is the CDR3 DNA by itself, 42 bases read in frame from the first base. Trimming takes 2 bases off V and 7 bases off J; junction bases not matched to a gene: 5. CDR1 SGDLS and CDR2 YYNGEE are derived from the germline V gene. Sequencing was performed on peripheral blood. Rearrangement joined TRBV9 to TRBJ1-2, and 10 bases in between align with TRBD1. The sequence derives from a man aged 55 to 69 with acute or convalescent COVID-19. The CDR3 amino acid sequence is: CASSVRQGASGYTF. The DNA sequence is as follows: TGTGCCAGCAGCGTGAGACAGGGGGCTAGTGGCTACACCTTC.